This TCR beta chain was profiled in a study of blood T cell repertoires in COVID-19. Authors' processing steps: Nucleated cell number was recorded as an estimate derived from reference gene primer amplification. Measured with immunoSEQ multiplex PCR; TCRdb has only the in-frame clones, and not every one. V and J calls and clone size are as listed in that table; D and trimming were resolved from the DNA. The sample carries tens of thousands of clones, 84% recorded once. This clone was counted once. V gave up 4 bases and J gave up 2 bases, with 15 bases separating them. Germline V gene lookup returns CDR1 SGHRS and CDR2 YFSETQ. The CDR3 sequence is 15 residues long.

Sequencing was carried out using peripheral blood. This TCR was sampled from a man aged 50 to 60 with acute or convalescent COVID-19. The chain is built from TRBV5-1 and TRBJ1-1; a possible D gene is TRBD1 (5 bases). The CDR3 nucleotides are TGCGCCAGCAGCCCCACAGGCGGGGGAAACACTGAAGCTTTCTTT. Its translation: CASSPTGGGNTEAFF.